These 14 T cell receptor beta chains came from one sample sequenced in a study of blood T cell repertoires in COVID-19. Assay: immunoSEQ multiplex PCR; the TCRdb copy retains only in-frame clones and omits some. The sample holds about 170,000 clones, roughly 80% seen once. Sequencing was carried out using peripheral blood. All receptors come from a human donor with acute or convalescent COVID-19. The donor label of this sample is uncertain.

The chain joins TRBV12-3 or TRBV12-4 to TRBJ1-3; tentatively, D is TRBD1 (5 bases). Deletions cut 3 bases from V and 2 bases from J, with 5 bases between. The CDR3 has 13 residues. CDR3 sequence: CASSLTAGNTIYF. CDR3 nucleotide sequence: TGTGCCAGCAGTTTGACAGCTGGAAACACCATATATTTT.

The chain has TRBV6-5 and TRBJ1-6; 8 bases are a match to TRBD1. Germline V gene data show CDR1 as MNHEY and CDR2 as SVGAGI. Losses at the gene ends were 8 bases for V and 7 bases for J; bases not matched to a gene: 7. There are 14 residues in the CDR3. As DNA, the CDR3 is TGTGCCAGCTCAAGGACAGGGCGGAATTCACCCCTCCACTTT. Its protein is CASSRTGRNSPLHF.

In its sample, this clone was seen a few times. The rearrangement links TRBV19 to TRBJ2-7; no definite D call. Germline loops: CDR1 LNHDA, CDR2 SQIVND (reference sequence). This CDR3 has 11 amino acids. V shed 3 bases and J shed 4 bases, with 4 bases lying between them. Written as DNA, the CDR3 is TGTGCCAGTAGTATGGCTTACGAGCAGTACTTC. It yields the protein CASSMAYEQYF. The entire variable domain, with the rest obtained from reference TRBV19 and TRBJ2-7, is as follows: DGGITQSPKYLFRKEGQNVTLSCEQNLNHDAMYWYRQDPGQGLRLIYYSQIVNDFQKGDIAEGYSVSREKKESFPLTVTSAQKNPTAFYLCASSMAYEQYFGPGTRLTVT.

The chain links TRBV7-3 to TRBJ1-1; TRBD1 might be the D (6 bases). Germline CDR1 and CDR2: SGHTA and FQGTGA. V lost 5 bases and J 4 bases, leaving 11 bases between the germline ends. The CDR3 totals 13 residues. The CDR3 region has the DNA TGTGCCAGCAGCCTCGGACAGAGCACTGAAGCTTTCTTT. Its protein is CASSLGQSTEAFF.

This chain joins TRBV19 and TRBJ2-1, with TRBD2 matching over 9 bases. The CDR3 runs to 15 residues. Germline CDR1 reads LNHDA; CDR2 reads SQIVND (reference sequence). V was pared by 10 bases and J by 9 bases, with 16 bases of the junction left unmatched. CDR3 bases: TGTGCCACCCAGCGGGCGGGACTAGCTTCTAGTGAGCAGTTCTTC. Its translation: CATQRAGLASSEQFF.

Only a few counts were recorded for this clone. CDR3 DNA: TGTGCCAGCAGTTTGGAGGGGGCGCGGACTGAAGCTTTCTTT. It specifies CASSLEGARTEAFF. The chain combines TRBV27 with TRBJ1-1, with TRBD1 matching over 7 bases. The CDR3 length is 14 residues. V dropped 3 bases and J dropped 5; count of bases not matched to a gene: 6. The germline gives CDR1 MNHEY, CDR2 SMNVEV (reference sequence).

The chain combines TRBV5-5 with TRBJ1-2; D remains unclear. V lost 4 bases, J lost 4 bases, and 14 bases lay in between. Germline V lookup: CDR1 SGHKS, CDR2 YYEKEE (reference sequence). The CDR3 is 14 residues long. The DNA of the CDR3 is TGTGCCAGCAGCCCCGATTCGGGAGGCTATGGCTACACCTTC. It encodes CASSPDSGGYGYTF.

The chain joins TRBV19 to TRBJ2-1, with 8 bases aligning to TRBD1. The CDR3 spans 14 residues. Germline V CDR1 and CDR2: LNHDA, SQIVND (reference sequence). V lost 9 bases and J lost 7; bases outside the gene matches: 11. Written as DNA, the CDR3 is TGTGCCAGCCACGACAGGGGACGGGGGAATGAGCAGTTCTTC. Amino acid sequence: CASHDRGRGNEQFF.

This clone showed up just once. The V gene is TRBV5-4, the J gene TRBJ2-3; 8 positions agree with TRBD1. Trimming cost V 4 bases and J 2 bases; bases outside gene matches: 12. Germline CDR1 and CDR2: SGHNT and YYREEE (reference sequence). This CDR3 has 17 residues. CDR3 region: CASSPGGSIILTDTQYF. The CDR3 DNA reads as TGTGCCAGCAGCCCAGGGGGCTCAATCATCCTCACAGATACGCAGTATTTT.

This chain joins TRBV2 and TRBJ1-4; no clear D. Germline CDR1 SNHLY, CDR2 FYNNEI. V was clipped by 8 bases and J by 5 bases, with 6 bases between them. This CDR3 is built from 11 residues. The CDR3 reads CASWENEKLFF. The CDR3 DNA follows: TGTGCCAGCTGGGAGAATGAAAAACTGTTTTTT. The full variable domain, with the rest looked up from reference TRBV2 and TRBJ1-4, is EPEVTQTPSHQVTQMGQEVILRCVPISNHLYFYWYRQILGQKVEFLVSFYNNEISEKSEIFDDQFSVERPDGSNFTLKIRSTKLEDSAMYFCASWENEKLFFGSGTQLSVL.

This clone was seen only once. CDR3 residues: CSVEASSYEQYF. The CDR3 DNA follows: TGCAGCGTTGAGGCAAGCTCCTACGAGCAGTACTTC. The chain recombines TRBV29-1 with TRBJ2-7; D gene unclear. This CDR3 has 12 residues. Looked up from germline, CDR1 is SQVTM and CDR2 is ANQGSEA. V dropped 3 bases and J dropped 0 bases, with 6 bases sitting between them.

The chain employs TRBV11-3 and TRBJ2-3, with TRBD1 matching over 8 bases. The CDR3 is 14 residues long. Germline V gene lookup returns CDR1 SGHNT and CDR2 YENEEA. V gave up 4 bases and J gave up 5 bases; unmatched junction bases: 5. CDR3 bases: TGTGCCAGCAGCTCAGGGGGCGTGGGAGATACGCAGTATTTT. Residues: CASSSGGVGDTQYF. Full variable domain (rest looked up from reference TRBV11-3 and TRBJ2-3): EAGVVQSPRYKIIEKKQPVAFWCNPISGHNTLYWYLQNLGQGPELLIRYENEEAVDDSQLPKDRFSAERLKGVDSTLKIQPAELGDSAVYLCASSSGGVGDTQYFGPGTRLTVL.

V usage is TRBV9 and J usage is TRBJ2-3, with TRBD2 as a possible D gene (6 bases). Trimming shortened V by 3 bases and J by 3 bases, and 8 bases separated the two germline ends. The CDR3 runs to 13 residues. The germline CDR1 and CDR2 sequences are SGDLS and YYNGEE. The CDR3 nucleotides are TGTGCCAGCAGCGCCGGGGGAACAGATACGCAGTATTTT. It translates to CASSAGGTDTQYF.

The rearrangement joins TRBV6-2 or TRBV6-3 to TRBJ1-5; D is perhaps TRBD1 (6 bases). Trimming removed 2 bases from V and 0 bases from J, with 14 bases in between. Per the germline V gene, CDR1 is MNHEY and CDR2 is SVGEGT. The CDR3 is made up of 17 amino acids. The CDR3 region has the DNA TGTGCCAGCAGTTACGCCAGGGGCGATTATAGCAATCAGCCCCAGCATTTT. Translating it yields CASSYARGDYSNQPQHF.